The 27 T cell receptor beta chains reported below all come from one sample, sequenced in a study of T cells in Graves' hyperthyroidism and ophthalmopathy. From RNA transcripts, TCR beta CDR3 regions were amplified. TCR CDR3 underwent first-round RT-PCR with the HTBI primer set. MiXCR was run by TCRdb on the multiplex PCR reads, yielding one entry per CDR3 protein. The sample includes about 840,000 distinct CDR3 sequences, roughly 40% of them seen just once. Material for sequencing was blood. The receptors come from a man aged 18 to 30 with Graves' hyperthyroidism.

The rearrangement joins TRBV5-1 to TRBJ2-2; D may be TRBD1 (5 bases). CDR3 length: 16 residues. V lost 4 bases, J lost 1 base, and 14 bases lay in between. Looked up from germline, CDR1 is SGHRS and CDR2 is YFSETQ. CDR3 loop: CASSPVDSQNTGELFF. The CDR3, as DNA: TGCGCCAGCAGCCCTGTCGACAGTCAGAACACCGGGGAGCTGTTTTTT. Full variable domain (remainder filled in from reference TRBV5-1 and TRBJ2-2): KAGVTQTPRYLIKTRGQQVTLSCSPISGHRSVSWYQQTPGQGLQFLFEYFSETQRNKGNFPGRFSGRQFSNSRSEMNVSTLELGDSALYLCASSPVDSQNTGELFFGEGSRLTVL.

This clonotype was recorded a few times. CDR3 nucleotide sequence: TGCGCCAGCAGCCTCACGGACATAGACTATGGCTACACCTTC. Its translation: CASSLTDIDYGYTF. V gene TRBV4-3 combines with J gene TRBJ1-2, with D possibly TRBD1 on 5 matching bases. Trimming removed 4 bases at V and 3 bases at J, with 12 bases between. The germline V gene encodes CDR1 LGHNA and CDR2 YSLEER. This CDR3 region has 14 residues.

This clonotype was seen a handful of times. The CDR3 bases are TGTGCCAGCAGCTTCAAAACGGGACCCTACGAGCAGTACTTC. Encoded protein: CASSFKTGPYEQYF. The J gene is TRBJ2-7, the V gene TRBV13; D tentatively reads TRBD1 or TRBD2 (5 bases each). There are 14 residues in the CDR3. Trimming left V 3 bases short and J 2 bases short, with 11 bases between. Germline V gives CDR1 PRHDT, CDR2 FYEKMQ (reference sequence).

This clonotype has a handful of counts. One end of the junction fails to match germline, which may point to a read error. The genes are TRBV5-1 and TRBJ2-6; either TRBD1 or TRBD2 may fit D (5 bases each). The CDR3 consists of 13 residues. Germline CDR1 is SGHRS and CDR2 is YFSETQ. CDR3 amino acids: CASSLDGGNVLTF. Here the CDR3 DNA reads TGCGCCAGCAGCTTGGATGGGGGCAACGTCCTGACTTTC.

The genes are TRBV7-9 and TRBJ2-7, with D perhaps given as TRBD1 or TRBD2 (5 bases each). The germline V gene has CDR1 SEHNR and CDR2 FQNEAQ (reference sequence). The CDR3 is 15 residues long. The V gene lost 5 bases and the J gene lost 2 bases, with 16 bases spanning the gap. CDR3 sequence reads: CASSQLGTVTYEQYF. The CDR3, as DNA: TGTGCCAGCAGCCAGCTAGGGACGGTGACCTACGAGCAGTACTTC.

The chain links TRBV10-3 to TRBJ1-2; tentatively, D is TRBD1 (5 bases). Germline V gene data show CDR1 as ENHRY and CDR2 as SYGVKD. This CDR3 comprises 16 residues. V lost 10 bases and J lost 4, with 25 bases in between. CDR3 nucleotide sequence: TGTGCCAGCAGCTTCAGGGCCCAGACTACGGGCTATGGCTACACCTTC. Amino acid sequence: CASSFRAQTTGYGYTF.

This clonotype has a count of ten or more. The rearrangement uses TRBV19 and TRBJ2-5; D unclear. The CDR3 spans 14 residues. Germline lookup yields CDR1 LNHDA and CDR2 SQIVND (reference sequence). V gave up 5 bases and J gave up 0 bases, with 10 bases separating them. The CDR3 DNA is TGTGCCAGTAGTCCCGAACACTACCAAGAGACCCAGTACTTC. It codes for CASSPEHYQETQYF.

With respect to this clonotype: A much larger clone is a single base away; this may be a read error. The genes are TRBV29-1 and TRBJ2-5; a weak D match, TRBD2 (5 bases). Germline CDR1 and CDR2: SQVTM and ANQGSEA. V lost 1 base and J lost 5, with 11 bases in between. This CDR3 is built from 13 residues. Here the CDR3 reads CSVEAGRVETQYF. CDR3 nucleotides: TGCAGCGTTGAAGCGGGGAGAGTTGAGACCCAGTACTTC.

The CDR3 protein is CAISLAGTDYEQYF. CDR3 nucleotides: TGTGCCATCAGCTTAGCCGGGACAGACTACGAGCAGTACTTC. The rearrangement uses TRBV10-3 and TRBJ2-7, with 7 bases identical to TRBD1. The CDR3 totals 14 residues. V was pared by 6 bases and J by 3 bases, with 8 bases of the junction left unmatched. The germline V gene encodes CDR1 ENHRY and CDR2 SYGVKD.

The chain joins TRBV29-1 to TRBJ2-3; D may be TRBD1 (5 bases). V shed 1 base and J shed 6 bases, with 14 bases lying between them. CDR1 and CDR2 (germline): SQVTM, ANQGSEA. The CDR3 length is 14 residues. The CDR3 spells CSVEGTLFLDTQYF. Here the CDR3 DNA reads TGCAGCGTTGAAGGGACACTCTTTCTGGATACGCAGTATTTT.

At least ten counts were recorded for this clonotype. The J gene is TRBJ1-4, the V gene TRBV7-8; D remains ambiguous. The CDR3 loop spans 13 amino acids. CDR1 SGHVS and CDR2 FQNEAQ come from the germline V gene. V was pared by 10 bases and J by 7 bases, with 16 bases between. The CDR3 bases are TGTGCCACCAAGGGCTGGCGGGGTGAAAAACTGTTTTTT. Residues: CATKGWRGEKLFF.

Concerning this clonotype: A much bigger clone sits one base away, suggesting this may be a read error. The DNA of the CDR3 is TGTGCCAGCAGCTTAGATGGACAGGGAGGGAATGGCTACGCCTTC. This encodes CASSLDGQGGNGYAF. The V call is TRBV7-2, the J call TRBJ1-2, with 8 positions matching TRBD1. CDR1 is SGHTA and CDR2 is FQGNSA in the germline V gene. This CDR3 contains 15 residues.

The rearrangement joins TRBV20-1 to TRBJ2-7, with D possibly being TRBD2 (6 bases). Trimming shortened V by 6 bases and J by 3 bases, and 27 bases separated the two germline ends. Germline lookup yields CDR1 DFQATT and CDR2 SNEGSKA (reference sequence). CDR3 length: 17 residues. The DNA of the CDR3 is TGCAGTGCCAAACCGGGACTCAGCGGTCTCACCTACTACGAGCAGTACTTC. This encodes CSAKPGLSGLTYYEQYF.

Comments on this clonotype: Germline is not matched at one junction end, which may reflect a read error. The V call is TRBV9, the J call TRBJ1-1; D perhaps matches TRBD1 (5 bases). The CDR3 has 14 residues. The germline V gene encodes CDR1 SGDLS and CDR2 YYNGEE. The CDR3 nucleotides read TGTGCCGGCAGCCACCAGGGCGGGGACACTGAAGCTTTCTTT. It codes for CAGSHQGGDTEAFF.

The chain carries TRBV10-3 and TRBJ1-1; maybe TRBD1 (6 bases). Trimming shortened V by 10 bases and J by 3 bases, and 21 bases separated the two germline ends. Germline CDR1 is ENHRY and CDR2 is SYGVKD. CDR3 length: 15 amino acids. The CDR3 DNA reads as TGTGCCACCCAGTCGACAGGCAGGTTGGACACTGAAGCTTTCTTT. This codes for CATQSTGRLDTEAFF.

This clonotype was recorded a few times. V is TRBV5-1 and J is TRBJ1-1, with a weak D call TRBD1 (5 bases). CDR3 length: 16 amino acids. Germline loops: CDR1 SGHRS, CDR2 YFSETQ. With 0 bases removed from V and 1 base from J, the gap between germline ends came to 13 bases. The CDR3 spells CASSLDPGRTNTEAFF. CDR3 DNA: TGCGCCAGCAGCTTGGATCCGGGGCGGACGAACACTGAAGCTTTCTTT. Based on the CDR3 plus reference TRBV5-1 and TRBJ1-1, the full variable domain is KAGVTQTPRYLIKTRGQQVTLSCSPISGHRSVSWYQQTPGQGLQFLFEYFSETQRNKGNFPGRFSGRQFSNSRSEMNVSTLELGDSALYLCASSLDPGRTNTEAFFGQGTRLTVV.

There are many counts of this clonotype. The J gene is TRBJ1-4, the V gene TRBV9; maybe TRBD1 (5 bases). The CDR3 sequence is 15 residues long. The germline V gene encodes CDR1 SGDLS and CDR2 YYNGEE. The V gene lost 2 bases and the J gene lost 6 bases, with 14 bases spanning the gap. CDR3 in amino acids: CASSVQGSSYEKLFF. In DNA, the CDR3 is TGTGCCAGCAGCGTCCAGGGATCATCTTATGAAAAACTGTTTTTT.

The V gene is TRBV5-5, the J gene TRBJ1-2; perhaps TRBD1 as D (5 bases). The CDR3 has 14 residues. Trimming pared 5 bases from V and 6 bases from J, leaving 17 bases between. Germline CDR1 is SGHKS and CDR2 is YYEKEE (reference sequence). The CDR3 here is CASRSGGSGHGYTF. The CDR3 DNA reads TGTGCCAGCAGGTCTGGGGGTTCGGGTCATGGCTACACCTTC.

This clonotype was seen ten or more times. The CDR3: CASTGLLNTEAFF. For the CDR3, the DNA is TGTGCCAGTACAGGCCTTTTGAACACTGAAGCTTTCTTT. The chain has TRBV19 and TRBJ1-1, with D hard to call. V was pared by 7 bases and J by 0 bases, with 9 bases between. The CDR3 has 13 residues. Germline V gene data show CDR1 as LNHDA and CDR2 as SQIVND (reference sequence).

This clonotype was recorded many times. The chain recombines TRBV10-3 with TRBJ2-5; TRBD2 might be the D (6 bases). The germline gives CDR1 ENHRY, CDR2 SYGVKD. The CDR3 has 11 residues. Trimming took 2 bases from V and 11 from J, leaving 9 bases between them. The CDR3 DNA sequence: TGTGCCATCAGTGAGGGGCTAGCGCAGTACTTC. Amino acid sequence: CAISEGLAQYF.

This clonotype was seen a few times. This chain uses TRBV4-1 with TRBJ2-7; no clear D. Per the germline V gene, CDR1 is MGHRA and CDR2 is YSYEKL. The V gene lost 4 bases and the J gene lost 1 base, with 14 bases spanning the gap. The CDR3 length is 15 residues. The CDR3 region has the DNA TGCGCCAGCAGCCCCTCAGGCCTACGGTCCTACGAGCAGTACTTC. Translated: CASSPSGLRSYEQYF.

This clonotype was picked up a small number of times. The chain links TRBV9 to TRBJ2-7, with 7 bases aligning to TRBD1. The junction had 11 bases not matched to a gene; V was cut back by 3 bases and J by 5 bases. The length of the CDR3 is 15 residues. Germline values: CDR1 SGDLS, CDR2 YYNGEE. DNA of the CDR3: TGTGCCAGCAGCGCCGAGCACAGGGGTATCCACGAGCAGTACTTC. Translating gives CASSAEHRGIHEQYF.

This clonotype has at least ten counts. V usage is TRBV7-9 and J usage is TRBJ1-1; TRBD1 matches 9 bases. Per the germline V gene, CDR1 is SEHNR and CDR2 is FQNEAQ (reference sequence). CDR3 length equals 15 residues. V dropped 1 base and J dropped 5; count of bases not matched to a gene: 5. CDR3: CASSLGTGVGTEAFF. Here the CDR3 DNA reads TGTGCCAGCAGCTTAGGGACAGGGGTCGGAACTGAAGCTTTCTTT.

The V call is TRBV7-9, the J call TRBJ1-5; D perhaps matches TRBD1 (5 bases). Per germline, CDR1 SEHNR and CDR2 FQNEAQ (reference sequence). Trimming pared 7 bases from V and 0 bases from J, leaving 10 bases between. The CDR3 consists of 14 residues. CDR3 loop: CASTQGGSNQPQHF. The CDR3 nucleotides read TGTGCCAGCACCCAGGGAGGTAGCAATCAGCCCCAGCATTTT.

The rearrangement links TRBV10-3 to TRBJ2-6, with D perhaps assigned TRBD1 or TRBD2 (5 bases each). Trimming shortened V by 10 bases and J by 2 bases, and 15 bases separated the two germline ends. The CDR3 is 15 residues long. The germline V gene encodes CDR1 ENHRY and CDR2 SYGVKD. The CDR3 DNA sequence: TGTGCCAGCTCACCCCAGGGACCTGGGGCCAACGTCCTGACTTTC. Residues: CASSPQGPGANVLTF.

The chain uses TRBV7-2 and TRBJ2-6, with D possibly TRBD1 on 6 matching bases. Germline lookup yields CDR1 SGHTA and CDR2 FQGNSA. The length of the CDR3 is 16 residues. V lost 6 bases, J lost 3 bases, and 15 bases lay in between. The chain's CDR3 is CASSTQGPFGANVLTF. As DNA, the CDR3 is TGTGCCAGCAGTACACAGGGACCGTTTGGGGCCAACGTCCTGACTTTC.

This clonotype has more than one count but fewer than ten. The V and J genes are TRBV2 and TRBJ1-5; D is undetermined. The CDR3 extends over 15 amino acids. CDR1 is SNHLY, CDR2 FYNNEI, per germline. V was cut by 5 bases and J by 5 bases, with 16 bases left in between. The CDR3 here is CASSYSKDSYQPQHF. The CDR3 DNA is TGTGCCAGCAGTTACTCAAAGGACTCTTATCAGCCCCAGCATTTT.